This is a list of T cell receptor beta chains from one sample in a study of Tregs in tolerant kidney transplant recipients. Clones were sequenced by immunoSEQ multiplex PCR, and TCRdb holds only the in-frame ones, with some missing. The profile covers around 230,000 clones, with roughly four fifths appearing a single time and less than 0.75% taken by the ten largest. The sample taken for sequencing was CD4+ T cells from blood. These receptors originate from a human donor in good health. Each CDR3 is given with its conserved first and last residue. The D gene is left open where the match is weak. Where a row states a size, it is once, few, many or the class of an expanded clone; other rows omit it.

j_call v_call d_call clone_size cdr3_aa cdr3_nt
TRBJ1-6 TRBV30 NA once CAWSPPGVLHF TGTGCCTGGAGTCCCCCGGGAGTCCTCCACTTT
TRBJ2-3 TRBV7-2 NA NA CASSLRVHTDTQYF TGTGCCAGCAGCTTAAGAGTACACACAGATACGCAGTATTTT
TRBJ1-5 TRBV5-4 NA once CASSLEGREPQHF TGTGCCAGCAGCTTGGAGGGGCGGGAGCCCCAGCATTTT
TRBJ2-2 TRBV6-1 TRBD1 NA CASSRDRATGELFF TGTGCCAGCAGTAGGGACAGGGCCACCGGGGAGCTGTTTTTT
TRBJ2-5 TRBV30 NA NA CAWSGGIPETQYF TGTGCCTGGAGTGGCGGAATCCCAGAGACCCAGTACTTC
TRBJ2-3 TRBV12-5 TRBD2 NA CASGRRGGNLNTQYF TGTGCTAGTGGTCGACGGGGGGGCAATCTGAATACGCAGTATTTT
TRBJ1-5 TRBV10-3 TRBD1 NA CAINEQGRNQPQHF TGTGCCATCAACGAACAGGGGCGCAATCAGCCCCAGCATTTT
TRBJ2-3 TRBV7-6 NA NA CASSPHQLDTQYF TGTGCCAGCAGCCCCCATCAGCTAGATACGCAGTATTTT
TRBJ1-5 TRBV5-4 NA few CASSLDLGRPQHF TGTGCCAGCAGCTTGGATTTAGGCCGGCCCCAGCATTTT
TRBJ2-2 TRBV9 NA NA CASTRQALNTGELFF TGTGCCAGCACCCGACAGGCCTTGAACACCGGGGAGCTGTTTTTT
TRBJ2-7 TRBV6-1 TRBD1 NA CASSDSDRGRYEQYF TGTGCCAGCAGTGACTCGGACAGGGGGCGGTACGAGCAGTACTTC
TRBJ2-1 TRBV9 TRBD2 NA CASSAPGTSGYNEQFF TGTGCCAGCAGCGCCCCCGGGACTAGCGGGTACAATGAGCAGTTCTTC
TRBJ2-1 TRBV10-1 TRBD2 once CASSELAGGGNEQFF TGCGCCAGCAGTGAGTTAGCGGGAGGGGGCAATGAGCAGTTCTTC
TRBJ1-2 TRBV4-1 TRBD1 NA CASSPTGGSYGYTF TGCGCCAGCAGCCCGACAGGGGGTTCCTATGGCTACACCTTC
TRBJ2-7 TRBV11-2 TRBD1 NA CASSLDRTGGEQYF TGTGCCAGCAGCTTAGATCGGACAGGGGGCGAGCAGTACTTC
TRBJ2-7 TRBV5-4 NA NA CASSLGGGTVYEQYF TGTGCCAGCAGCTTGGGAGGTGGGACTGTCTACGAGCAGTACTTC
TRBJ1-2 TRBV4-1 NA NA CASSQGGTALRYGYTF TGCGCCAGCAGCCAGGGGGGGACCGCGCTGAGGTATGGCTACACCTTC
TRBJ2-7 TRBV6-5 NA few CASSWGGRGYEQYF TGTGCCAGCAGTTGGGGGGGGCGCGGGTACGAGCAGTACTTC
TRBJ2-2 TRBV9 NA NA CASSLDFNTGELFF TGTGCCAGCAGCCTCGACTTCAACACCGGGGAGCTGTTTTTT
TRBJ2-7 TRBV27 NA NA CATRTGGTYEQYF TGTGCCACCCGGACCGGGGGTACCTACGAGCAGTACTTC
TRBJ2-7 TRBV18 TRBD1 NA CASSFLTMTGSDEQYF TGTGCCAGCTCATTCTTAACCATGACAGGGTCCGACGAGCAGTACTTC
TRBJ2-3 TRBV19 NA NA CASSIRVPEDTQYF TGTGCCAGTAGTATACGGGTCCCGGAAGATACGCAGTATTTT
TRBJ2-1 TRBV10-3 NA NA CASGTAGNEQFF TGTGCCAGCGGGACAGCGGGGAATGAGCAGTTCTTC
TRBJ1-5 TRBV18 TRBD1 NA CASSQSPTGANQPQHF TGTGCCAGCTCCCAGTCCCCGACAGGGGCTAATCAGCCCCAGCATTTT
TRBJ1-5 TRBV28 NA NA CASCAGTVNQPQHF TGTGCCAGTTGCGCCGGGACGGTCAATCAGCCCCAGCATTTT
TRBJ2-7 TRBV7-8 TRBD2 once CASSSGLAGLSYEQYF TGTGCCAGCAGCTCGGGACTAGCGGGACTGTCCTACGAGCAGTACTTC
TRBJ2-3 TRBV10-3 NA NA CAISESQDTQYF TGTGCCATCAGTGAGTCTCAAGATACGCAGTATTTT
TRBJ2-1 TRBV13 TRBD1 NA CASSSGQGYYNEQFF TGTGCCAGCAGCTCGGGACAGGGGTACTACAATGAGCAGTTCTTC
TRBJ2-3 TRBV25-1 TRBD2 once CASSRAGRALGTDTQYF TGTGCCAGCAGTAGGGCCGGGAGGGCCCTCGGCACAGATACGCAGTATTTT
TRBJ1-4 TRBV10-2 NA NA CASSHGVGEKLFF TGCGCCAGCAGTCACGGGGTGGGAGAAAAACTGTTTTTT
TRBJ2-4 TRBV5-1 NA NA CSSSHLPTGLRGSFVKNIQYF TGCTCCAGCAGCCACCTCCCCACGGGACTTAGGGGCTCCTTTGTCAAAAACATTCAGTACTTC
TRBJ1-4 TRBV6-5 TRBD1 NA CASNNRGLLEKLFF TGTGCCAGCAACAACAGGGGTCTCCTTGAAAAACTGTTTTTT
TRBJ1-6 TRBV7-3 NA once CASSLHGPRSNSPLHF TGTGCCAGCAGCTTACACGGACCTAGGAGTAATTCACCCCTCCACTTT
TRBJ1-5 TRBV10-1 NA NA CASSDWRVRVNQPQHF TGCGCCAGCAGTGATTGGAGGGTGAGGGTCAATCAGCCCCAGCATTTT
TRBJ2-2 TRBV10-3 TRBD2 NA CALRPTSGMELFF TGTGCCCTCAGGCCGACTAGCGGGATGGAGCTGTTTTTT
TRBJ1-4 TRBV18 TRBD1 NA CASSQRTGRNEKLFF TGTGCCAGCTCACAGAGGACAGGGCGTAATGAAAAACTGTTTTTT
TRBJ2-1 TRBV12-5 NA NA CASGLVRLDYPNEQFF TGTGCTAGTGGTTTGGTACGACTAGATTATCCCAATGAGCAGTTCTTC
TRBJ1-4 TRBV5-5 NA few CASSVQGGTNEKLFF TGTGCCAGCAGCGTACAGGGAGGTACTAATGAAAAACTGTTTTTT
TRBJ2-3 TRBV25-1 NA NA CASSWTSTDTQYF TGTGCCAGCTCCTGGACCTCCACAGATACGCAGTATTTT
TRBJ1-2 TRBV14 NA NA CASSQDRLGGYTF TGTGCCAGCAGCCAAGATAGGCTCGGTGGCTACACCTTC
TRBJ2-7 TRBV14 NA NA CASSHNLGAGTYEQYF TGTGCCAGCAGTCATAACCTTGGGGCAGGGACTTACGAGCAGTACTTC